The 29 T cell receptor beta chains in this list originate from one sample, sequenced in a study of regulatory T cells in long-lasting Graves disease. Time point specified: persistent/refractory GD, antithyroid drugs over 5 years with positive TRAb. Isolated PBMC RNA provided the starting material for the TCR library. Researchers made TCR beta libraries by using iRepertoire HTBI primers and running Arm-PCR on CDR3 regions. Via MiXCR, TCRdb re-called the multiplex PCR reads, giving one row per CDR3 protein. The table has hundreds of thousands of distinct CDR3 sequences, around 23% seen once. The starting material was peripheral blood mononuclear cells (PBMCs), obtained when the disease was refractory, from a patient treated with antithyroid drugs. The receptors come from a female donor with Graves disease.

This rearrangement joins TRBV6-1 to TRBJ2-5; unclear D gene. Germline CDR1 and CDR2: MNHNS and SASEGT. The CDR3 covers 14 residues. V dropped 6 bases and J dropped 3 bases, with 14 bases sitting between them. CDR3 amino acids: CASSRLSPEETQYF. The CDR3 DNA reads TGTGCCAGCAGCCGCCTTTCCCCGGAAGAGACCCAGTACTTC.

This clonotype was observed many times. The V and J genes are TRBV5-6 and TRBJ2-5, with D uncertain. The length of the CDR3 is 12 residues. The germline V gene encodes CDR1 SGHDT and CDR2 YYEEEE. The V gene lost 4 bases and the J gene lost 5 bases, with 9 bases spanning the gap. For the CDR3, the DNA is TGTGCCAGCAGCCTCCCGTTCGAGACCCAGTACTTC. This translates into CASSLPFETQYF. The full variable domain, in which reference TRBV5-6 and TRBJ2-5 provide the parts outside the CDR3, is DAGVTQSPTHLIKTRGQQVTLRCSPKSGHDTVSWYQQALGQGPQFIFQYYEEEERQRGNFPDRFSGHQFPNYSSELNVNALLLGDSALYLCASSLPFETQYFGPGTRLLVL.

The table lists this clonotype with a few counts. V is TRBV20-1 and J is TRBJ2-7; tentatively, D is TRBD2 (5 bases). The CDR3 contains 12 residues. The V end was cut by 6 bases, the J end by 6 bases, with 15 bases between. CDR1 DFQATT and CDR2 SNEGSKA come from the germline V gene (reference sequence). CDR3 protein: CSAKETSSEQYF. The CDR3 nucleotides are TGCAGTGCGAAAGAAACTAGTTCCGAGCAGTACTTC.

This clonotype turned up a few times. The rearrangement uses TRBV6-5 and TRBJ2-5; 7 bases align to TRBD2. Trimming removed 2 bases from V and 5 bases from J; junction bases left unmatched: 8. There are 15 residues in the CDR3. Germline V gene lookup returns CDR1 MNHEY and CDR2 SVGAGI. The CDR3, as DNA: TGTGCCAGCAGTTACGGGGGGGAAATAAGGGAGACCCAGTACTTC. Translating it yields CASSYGGEIRETQYF.

V is TRBV28 and J is TRBJ1-5; the D gene is possibly TRBD1 (5 bases). This CDR3 spans 16 amino acids. CDR1 is MDHEN and CDR2 is SYDVKM in the germline V gene. V lost 5 bases and J 0 bases, leaving 14 bases between the germline ends. CDR3 sequence (DNA): TGTGCCAGCAGTCGTGGGGGAGGGAATAGCAATCAGCCCCAGCATTTT. This codes for CASSRGGGNSNQPQHF.

This clonotype has at least ten counts. The chain carries TRBV28 and TRBJ2-5; D is unresolved. Trimming cost V 4 bases and J 5 bases, with 5 bases left between them. The CDR3 covers 11 residues. Germline CDR1 is MDHEN and CDR2 is SYDVKM. The CDR3 region is CASSSRETQYF. CDR3 DNA sequence: TGTGCCAGCAGTTCCAGGGAGACCCAGTACTTC. The entire variable domain, with the rest obtained from reference TRBV28 and TRBJ2-5, is as follows: DVKVTQSSRYLVKRTGEKVFLECVQDMDHENMFWYRQDPGLGLRLIYFSYDVKMKEKGDIPEGYSVSREKKERFSLILESASTNQTSMYLCASSSRETQYFGPGTRLLVL.

V usage is TRBV12-3 or TRBV12-4 and J usage is TRBJ2-5; D remains unclear. The J call is doubtful: the DNA matches TRBJ2-1 better. The CDR3 has 12 amino acids. CDR3 DNA: TGTGCCAGCAGTTCTAGGTACAATGAGCAGTTCTTC. It encodes CASSSRYNEQFF.

The chain has TRBV10-2 and TRBJ2-5; a weak D match, TRBD2 (6 bases). Germline CDR1 is WSHSY and CDR2 is SAAADI. The germline V and J ends were trimmed by 6 bases and 3 bases, with 11 bases remaining between them. This CDR3 is built from 13 residues. In nucleotides, the CDR3 is TGCGCCAGCAGCCAGACTAGGGAAGAGACCCAGTACTTC. Its protein product is CASSQTREETQYF.

V is TRBV29-1 and J is TRBJ2-7; TRBD2 matches 10 bases. Germline CDR1 reads SQVTM; CDR2 reads ANQGSEA. This CDR3 contains 14 residues. The ends lost 6 bases at V and 3 bases at J; junction bases unmatched: 8. DNA for the CDR3: TGCAGCGTCTTCGCTAGCGGGAGTAACTACGAGCAGTACTTC. Protein product: CSVFASGSNYEQYF.

This chain connects TRBV28 to TRBJ2-1, with TRBD1 matching 9 bases. The CDR3 extends over 15 amino acids. The ends lost 2 bases at V and 4 bases at J; junction bases unmatched: 3. The germline V gene encodes CDR1 MDHEN and CDR2 SYDVKM. CDR3 loop: CASSLGDREYNEQFF. The DNA of the CDR3 is TGTGCCAGCAGTTTAGGGGACAGGGAATACAATGAGCAGTTCTTC.

At least ten counts were recorded for this clonotype. The rearrangement joins TRBV28 to TRBJ2-2; perhaps TRBD2 as D (7 bases). Per germline, CDR1 MDHEN and CDR2 SYDVKM. This CDR3 comprises 15 residues. The germline V and J ends were trimmed by 7 bases and 4 bases, with 16 bases remaining between them. The CDR3 DNA follows: TGTGCCAGCACCACTACAGGGAGGGGCACCGGGGAGCTGTTTTTT. Translating it yields CASTTTGRGTGELFF.

This clonotype was picked up many times. This chain links TRBV12-3 or TRBV12-4 with TRBJ2-6; D not resolved. V lost 5 bases, J lost 5 bases, and 4 bases lay in between. This CDR3 comprises 12 residues. The CDR3 DNA reads TGTGCCAGCAGTCTCTGGGCCAACGTCCTGACTTTC. Translation gives CASSLWANVLTF.

This clonotype showed up many times. J is TRBJ2-2 and V is TRBV12-3 or TRBV12-4, with D hard to call. The CDR3 spans 15 residues. V dropped 7 bases and J dropped 0 bases, with 12 bases sitting between them. CDR3 sequence (DNA): TGTGCCAGCACCTCCGCACCGCCGAACACCGGGGAGCTGTTTTTT. Amino acids: CASTSAPPNTGELFF.

This clonotype came up many times. The chain couples TRBV2 to TRBJ1-2; 9 nucleotides align to TRBD1. J lost 8 bases, V lost 4 bases, and 8 bases had no gene match. Germline V lookup: CDR1 SNHLY, CDR2 FYNNEI. CDR3 length equals 14 residues. This chain's CDR3 is CASSVRGQGGGYTF. As DNA, the CDR3 is TGTGCCAGCAGTGTAAGGGGACAGGGAGGCGGCTACACCTTC.

This clonotype was detected many times. The gene calls are TRBV12-3 or TRBV12-4 and TRBJ1-2, with 7 bases identical to TRBD1. CDR3 size: 13 residues. V dropped 2 bases and J dropped 6; count of bases not matched to a gene: 3. CDR3: CASSLKGGDGYTF. In nucleotides, the CDR3 is TGTGCCAGCAGTTTAAAAGGGGGCGATGGCTACACCTTC.

The chain links TRBV11-2 to TRBJ2-1; D ambiguous. Germline assignment: CDR1 SGHAT and CDR2 FQNNGV. Trimming cost V 6 bases and J 2 bases, with 17 bases left between them. The CDR3 is 16 residues long. CDR3 nucleotide sequence: TGTGCCAGCAGGCTCGGCCGGAACCCAACCTACAATGAGCAGTTCTTC. Translated, it gives CASRLGRNPTYNEQFF.

In its sample, this clonotype was seen a few times. The rearrangement links TRBV7-8 to TRBJ1-1, with D hard to call. V lost 0 bases and J 3 bases, leaving 5 bases between the germline ends. The CDR3 spans 13 residues. CDR1 and CDR2 from the germline V gene are SGHVS and FQNEAQ. The CDR3 protein is CASSLAPDTEAFF. The CDR3 DNA follows: TGTGCCAGCAGCTTAGCGCCCGACACTGAAGCTTTCTTT.

This clonotype has ten or more counts. The V call is TRBV28, the J call TRBJ1-5, with D perhaps matching TRBD1 (5 bases). With 8 bases removed from V and 0 bases from J, the gap between germline ends came to 23 bases. The germline CDR1 and CDR2 sequences are MDHEN and SYDVKM. The CDR3 totals 18 residues. In nucleotides, the CDR3 is TGTGCCAGCGGTTCCCCGGGGCGAACCACCTATAGCAATCAGCCCCAGCATTTT. Its translation is CASGSPGRTTYSNQPQHF.

This clonotype appeared many times. The V call is TRBV6-1, the J call TRBJ2-5; weak D call: TRBD1 (6 bases). This CDR3 has 16 amino acids. With 11 bases removed from V and 2 bases from J, the gap between germline ends came to 24 bases. Germline values: CDR1 MNHNS, CDR2 SASEGT. CDR3 in DNA: TGTGCCTCCAGGGGCAGAGCCCATATGGTACAAGAGACCCAGTACTTC. Translation gives CASRGRAHMVQETQYF.

This clonotype was seen a handful of times. The chain employs TRBV6-2 or TRBV6-3 and TRBJ1-5; D is perhaps TRBD1 (5 bases). There are 16 residues in the CDR3. Germline V gene sequence: CDR1 MNHEY, CDR2 SVGEGT. V lost 0 bases and J lost 0, with 9 bases in between. CDR3 protein: CASSYSGVYSNQPQHF. As DNA, the CDR3 is TGTGCCAGCAGTTACTCGGGGGTGTATAGCAATCAGCCCCAGCATTTT.

This clonotype was found many times. The chain has TRBV6-2 or TRBV6-3 and TRBJ2-7; the match to TRBD2 covers 15 bases. Germline values: CDR1 MNHEY, CDR2 SVGEGT. V shed 0 bases, J shed 2 bases, and the junction held 14 bases outside the gene matches. The CDR3 has 21 amino acids. The chain's CDR3 is CASSYSISGTSGRYAPYEQYF. CDR3 bases: TGTGCCAGCAGTTACTCGATATCCGGGACTAGCGGGAGGTACGCTCCCTACGAGCAGTACTTC.

Only a few counts were recorded for this clonotype. V is TRBV30 and J is TRBJ1-2, with D unresolved. The ends were cut back, 0 bases at V and 7 bases at J, with 6 bases in the middle. Germline CDR1 and CDR2: GTSNPN and SVGIG (reference sequence). The CDR3 is 11 residues long. CDR3 bases: TGTGCCTGGAGTGTACTAGTTGGCTACACCTTC. This translates into CAWSVLVGYTF.

This clonotype has ten or more counts. The genes are TRBV28 and TRBJ2-7, with TRBD1 matching over 8 bases. J was trimmed by 4 bases and V by 8 bases; bases with no gene match: 10. This CDR3 has 14 residues. Germline V gene lookup returns CDR1 MDHEN and CDR2 SYDVKM. This chain's CDR3 is CASEPTGDRYEQYF. The CDR3 nucleotides are TGTGCCAGCGAACCGACAGGGGATCGGTACGAGCAGTACTTC.

J is TRBJ2-2 and V is TRBV29-1; the D is unclear. The CDR3 is made up of 14 amino acids. Trimming pared 7 bases from V and 1 base from J, leaving 13 bases between. Germline V gene data show CDR1 as SQVTM and CDR2 as ANQGSEA. Here the CDR3 reads CSALPTQNTGELFF. CDR3 in DNA: TGCAGCGCACTCCCCACTCAGAACACCGGGGAGCTGTTTTTT.

This clonotype was observed at least ten times. DNA of the CDR3: TGTGCCAGCAGTTCGGGACAGCACACTGAAGCTTTCTTT. Residues: CASSSGQHTEAFF. The V and J genes are TRBV12-3 or TRBV12-4 and TRBJ1-1; 7 bases align to TRBD1. After removal of 4 bases from V and 3 bases from J, the junction contained 2 bases not matched to a gene. The CDR3 runs 13 residues.

Ten or more counts support this clonotype. This chain uses TRBV5-4 with TRBJ2-7, with TRBD1 identical over 8 bases. Germline lookup yields CDR1 SGHNT and CDR2 YYREEE (reference sequence). The CDR3 consists of 14 residues. With 3 bases clipped from V and 5 bases from J, the junction kept 7 bases outside the gene matches. The CDR3 DNA is TGTGCCAGCAGCTACGGACAGGGACTCAACGAGCAGTACTTC. This encodes CASSYGQGLNEQYF. The entire variable domain, with the rest obtained from reference TRBV5-4 and TRBJ2-7, is as follows: ETGVTQSPTHLIKTRGQQVTLRCSSQSGHNTVSWYQQALGQGPQFIFQYYREEENGRGNFPPRFSGLQFPNYSSELNVNALELDDSALYLCASSYGQGLNEQYFGPGTRLTVT.

This clonotype was seen repeatedly, ten times or more. The CDR3 region has the DNA TGCGCCAGCAGCTCCGGACGCTACGAGCAGTACTTC. Translation gives CASSSGRYEQYF. The chain uses TRBV5-1 and TRBJ2-7; no clear D. Trimming left V 3 bases short and J 3 bases short, with 7 bases between. Germline V gene data show CDR1 as SGHRS and CDR2 as YFSETQ. The CDR3 runs 12 residues.

This clonotype was picked up many times. The rearrangement joins TRBV28 to TRBJ1-6; weak D call: TRBD1 (6 bases). Germline CDR1 and CDR2: MDHEN and SYDVKM. CDR3 length: 14 residues. V was trimmed by 5 bases and J by 7 bases, leaving 12 bases between them. CDR3 in amino acids: CASSRTVLNSPLHF. The CDR3 DNA follows: TGTGCCAGCAGTCGGACAGTTCTAAATTCACCCCTCCACTTT.

This clonotype was counted only a few times. This chain links TRBV27 with TRBJ2-7, with D possibly matching TRBD1 (5 bases). Germline V CDR1 and CDR2: MNHEY, SMNVEV (reference sequence). V was pared by 7 bases and J by 3 bases, with 22 bases between. The CDR3 runs to 16 residues. This CDR3 reads CASTPSAGNLYYEQYF. In DNA, the CDR3 is TGTGCCAGCACCCCCTCGGCAGGGAACCTCTACTACGAGCAGTACTTC.